The 5 T cell receptor beta chains below all came from one sample that was sequenced in a study of T cell responses to AZD1222 COVID-19 vaccine. Sequencing was performed with immunoSEQ multiplex PCR; in TCRdb, only in-frame clones are kept and a portion is missing. The sample lists around 150,000 clones; 80% to 95% were seen once. The sequencing here drew on peripheral blood, taken 28 days after the second AZD1222 dose. These receptors originate from an adult who received the AZD1222 COVID-19 vaccine.

This clone has only one observation. The J gene is TRBJ2-5, the V gene TRBV25-1, with D tentatively TRBD1 (6 bases). V dropped 9 bases and J dropped 2 bases, with 16 bases sitting between them. Germline loops: CDR1 MGHDK, CDR2 SYGVNS. This CDR3 has 14 amino acids. The chain's CDR3 is CASLDRQDQETQYF. CDR3 DNA: TGTGCCAGTCTCGATCGACAGGATCAAGAGACCCAGTACTTC.

Turning to this clone: At the DNA level, this CDR3 is encoded by other sequences in the same sample as well. V is TRBV19 and J is TRBJ1-5; TRBD1 might be the D (6 bases). The CDR3 spans 14 residues. From germline, CDR1 is LNHDA and CDR2 SQIVND (reference sequence). Trimming pared 3 bases from V and 2 bases from J, leaving 8 bases between. The CDR3 spells CASSIQGRNQPQHF. CDR3 nucleotide sequence: TGTGCCAGTAGTATCCAGGGGCGCAATCAGCCCCAGCATTTT.

The rearrangement joins TRBV30 to TRBJ1-6; a weak D match, TRBD1 (5 bases). The CDR3 length is 13 residues. CDR1 and CDR2 (germline): GTSNPN, SVGIG (reference sequence). V gave up 5 bases and J gave up 6 bases, with 11 bases separating them. CDR3 in amino acids: CAWADTSNSPLHF. In DNA, the CDR3 is TGTGCCTGGGCGGACACAAGTAATTCACCCCTCCACTTT.

The rearrangement uses TRBV11-2 and TRBJ1-2, with 8 bases aligning to TRBD1. This CDR3 has 14 residues. Losses at the gene ends were 5 bases for V and 3 bases for J; bases not matched to a gene: 5. Germline-derived CDR1 and CDR2 are SGHAT and FQNNGV. CDR3 sequence (DNA): TGTGCCAGCAGCACCCGACAGGGGTACTATGGCTACACCTTC. Encoded protein: CASSTRQGYYGYTF. Based on the CDR3 plus reference TRBV11-2 and TRBJ1-2, the full variable domain is EAGVAQSPRYKIIEKRQSVAFWCNPISGHATLYWYQQILGQGPKLLIQFQNNGVVDDSQLPKDRFSAERLKGVDSTLKIQPAKLEDSAVYLCASSTRQGYYGYTFGSGTRLTVV.

The CDR3 DNA is TGTGCCAGCAGCCCCCTCGACAGGGACCATGGCTACACCTTC. It yields the protein CASSPLDRDHGYTF. The rearrangement uses TRBV3-1 (or the pseudogene TRBV3-2) and TRBJ1-2; 7 bases align to TRBD1. This CDR3 comprises 14 residues. Trimming cost V 4 bases and J 6 bases; bases outside gene matches: 8. In germline, CDR1 is LGHDT, CDR2 YNNKEL (reference sequence).